This is a list of T cell receptor beta chains from one sample in a study of graft-versus-host responses after intestinal transplantation. For these receptors, no antigen is known. The assay was immunoSEQ multiplex PCR, and TCRdb's table has in-frame clones only and misses some. This table has about 120,000 clones, approximately 92% appearing once. The sample here was unstimulated CD4+ T cells sorted from spleen or lymph node cells, taken before intestinal transplant. These receptors were obtained from a human donor who received an intestinal transplant. CDR3s include the opening cysteine and the closing phenylalanine or tryptophan. The D gene is left open where the match is weak. Clone size is not always given. Where it is, it says once, few, many or a class for expanded clones.

abundance	j_gene	d_gene	v_gene	CDR3aa	CDR3nt
.	TRBJ2-1	TRBD2	TRBV27	CASSLRLAAGNEQFF	TGTGCCAGCAGTTTACGACTAGCGGCGGGCAATGAGCAGTTCTTC
few	TRBJ1-4	TRBD1	TRBV18	CASSPRTGFDEKLFF	TGTGCCAGCTCACCTAGGACAGGGTTTGACGAAAAACTGTTTTTT
.	TRBJ1-2	TRBD1	TRBV7-9	CASSLGQGGYGYTF	TGTGCCAGCAGCTTAGGACAGGGCGGCTATGGCTACACCTTC
.	TRBJ2-5	TRBD1	TRBV7-8	CASSTRGWGETQYF	TGTGCCAGCAGCACCAGGGGGTGGGGAGAGACCCAGTACTTC
.	TRBJ2-5	.	TRBV11-1	CASSFSLASAETQYF	TGTGCCAGCAGCTTTTCCTTGGCCTCAGCGGAGACCCAGTACTTC
.	TRBJ2-7	TRBD1	TRBV6-5	CASSPDRGSLEQYF	TGTGCCAGCAGCCCGGACAGGGGAAGTCTTGAGCAGTACTTC
.	TRBJ2-1	TRBD2	TRBV4-1	CASSQPRLLAASSYNEQFF	TGCGCCAGCAGCCAGCCTCGGCTACTAGCGGCGAGCTCCTACAATGAGCAGTTCTTC
.	TRBJ2-7	.	TRBV5-1	CASSLRGQLVYEQYF	TGCGCCAGCAGCTTGCGGGGTCAACTTGTCTACGAGCAGTACTTC
.	TRBJ1-5	.	TRBV28	CASSLNIQPQHF	TGTGCCAGCAGTTTAAACATTCAGCCCCAGCATTTT
.	TRBJ2-2	.	TRBV6-6	CASSYVGLPNGELFF	TGTGCCAGCAGTTACGTAGGGCTTCCGAACGGGGAGCTGTTTTTT
.	TRBJ2-5	TRBD2	TRBV19	CASSKLAAETQYF	TGTGCCAGTAGTAAACTAGCGGCAGAGACCCAGTACTTC
.	TRBJ2-7	.	TRBV30	CAWSVSEQYF	TGTGCCTGGAGTGTCTCCGAGCAGTACTTC
.	TRBJ1-2	.	TRBV9	CATSPYPNYGYTF	TGTGCCACCTCACCTTATCCTAACTATGGCTACACCTTC
.	TRBJ2-5	TRBD2	TRBV27	CASRGLAGTIVQETQYF	TGTGCCAGCAGGGGACTAGCGGGAACCATCGTCCAAGAGACCCAGTACTTC
.	TRBJ2-1	.	TRBV28	CASQQAGGGQFF	TGTGCCAGCCAACAGGCGGGCGGTGGGCAGTTCTTC
.	TRBJ2-3	.	TRBV6-5	CASRYSGNTDTQYF	TGTGCCAGCAGATATAGCGGAAACACAGATACGCAGTATTTT
once	TRBJ2-7	TRBD2	TRBV18	CASSPPARAGGSYEQYF	TGTGCCAGCTCACCACCGGCGAGAGCGGGAGGTTCCTACGAGCAGTACTTC
.	TRBJ1-2	TRBD1	TRBV6-5	CASRTTQGNYGYTF	TGTGCCAGCAGGACCACACAGGGGAACTATGGCTACACCTTC
.	TRBJ2-1	TRBD2	TRBV9	CASSGTSGSYNEQFF	TGTGCCAGCAGCGGGACTAGCGGATCCTACAATGAGCAGTTCTTC
.	TRBJ1-1	.	TRBV9	CASSVTVMNTEAFF	TGTGCCAGCAGCGTGACGGTCATGAACACTGAAGCTTTCTTT
.	TRBJ1-1	.	TRBV5-1	CASSLAPLTGDVNTEAFF	TGCGCCAGCAGCTTAGCCCCCCTAACGGGAGATGTAAACACTGAAGCTTTCTTT
.	TRBJ2-7	.	TRBV6-1	CASSEALGQGGYEQYF	TGTGCCAGCAGTGAAGCCCTAGGGCAGGGGGGCTACGAGCAGTACTTC